A single sample gave rise to the 20 T cell receptor beta chains below, sequenced in a study of blood T cell repertoires in COVID-19. Clones were read by immunoSEQ multiplex PCR, and TCRdb kept only the in-frame ones, dropping some. In the table there are around 140,000 clones, roughly 90% of which are singletons. Source material: peripheral blood. These receptors all come from a man between 65 and 79 years old with active COVID-19.

This sequence joins TRBV24-1 and TRBJ1-1; 7 bases match TRBD1. Germline values: CDR1 KGHDR, CDR2 SFDVKD. There are 12 residues in the CDR3. J was trimmed by 7 bases and V by 5 bases; bases with no gene match: 3. CDR3 bases: TGTGCCACCAGTGGTTGGACAGGTGAAGCTTTCTTT. Its translation: CATSGWTGEAFF.

This clone has a single count. The chain is built from TRBV6-2 or TRBV6-3 and TRBJ2-2; D possibly corresponds to TRBD1 (6 bases). The germline CDR1 and CDR2 sequences are MNHEY and SVGEGT. V lost 6 bases, J lost 7 bases, and 18 bases lay in between. The CDR3 totals 15 residues. CDR3 DNA sequence: TGTGCCAGCAGCCTGGACAGCCCGAGGGGCGGGGAGCTGTTTTTT. The encoded protein is CASSLDSPRGGELFF.

The rearrangement links TRBV7-2 to TRBJ2-2; 10 nucleotides match TRBD2. Trimming at V came to 3 bases and at J to 6 bases, leaving 10 bases not matched to a gene. This CDR3 has 17 residues. Germline V gene data show CDR1 as SGHTA and CDR2 as FQGNSA. The CDR3 loop is CASSFTLRAGGSGELFF. As DNA, the CDR3 is TGTGCCAGCAGCTTTACCCTTAGAGCGGGAGGGTCCGGGGAGCTGTTTTTT.

The V call is TRBV3-1 (or the pseudogene TRBV3-2), the J call TRBJ2-3; 10 positions agree with TRBD1. The CDR3 is 15 residues long. CDR1 and CDR2 (germline): LGHDT, YNNKEL (reference sequence). V shed 3 bases and J 2 bases; nucleotides not matched to a gene: 2. The CDR3 coding sequence is TGTGCCAGCAGCCAGGGGACAGGGGTCACAGATACGCAGTATTTT. Translating it yields CASSQGTGVTDTQYF.

The chain is built from TRBV3-1 (or the pseudogene TRBV3-2) and TRBJ1-2; D ambiguous. CDR3 length: 16 residues. Germline CDR1 and CDR2: LGHDT and YNNKEL (reference sequence). V was cut by 4 bases and J by 4 bases, with 19 bases left in between. CDR3 coding DNA: TGTGCCAGCAGCCCCAGAGGGTGGACCCCTTCCTATGGCTACACCTTC. Its protein is CASSPRGWTPSYGYTF.

The chain couples TRBV7-3 to TRBJ2-3; 9 bases fit TRBD1. After removal of 4 bases from V and 6 bases from J, the junction contained 11 bases not matched to a gene. The CDR3 length is 16 residues. Germline V gene sequence: CDR1 SGHTA, CDR2 FQGTGA. CDR3 coding DNA: TGTGCCAGCAGCTCTCTTGGGACAGGGCGATGGGATACGCAGTATTTT. It yields the protein CASSSLGTGRWDTQYF.

This chain links TRBV2 with TRBJ1-5, with 7 bases lining up with TRBD1. This CDR3 is built from 14 residues. J was trimmed by 1 base and V by 7 bases; bases with no gene match: 4. CDR1 and CDR2 (germline): SNHLY, FYNNEI. CDR3 nucleotides: TGTGCCAGCACCCGACAGGGAAGCAATCAGCCCCAGCATTTT. Encoded protein: CASTRQGSNQPQHF.

This clone was seen a handful of times. The V gene is TRBV7-2, the J gene TRBJ2-7; TRBD2 agrees at 8 bases. The germline V gene encodes CDR1 SGHTA and CDR2 FQGNSA. The junction had 2 bases not matched to a gene; V was cut back by 1 base and J by 6 bases. CDR3 length: 13 residues. CDR3 nucleotides: TGTGCCAGCAGCTTAGGGGCGGGGGGCGAGCAGTACTTC. Translated: CASSLGAGGEQYF.

The V gene is TRBV19, the J gene TRBJ1-3; 8 bases align to TRBD1. CDR1 and CDR2 from the germline V gene are LNHDA and SQIVND (reference sequence). The CDR3 is made up of 15 amino acids. V dropped 4 bases and J dropped 3; count of bases not matched to a gene: 5. The CDR3 DNA reads TGTGCCAGTAGTAATCAGGGGGCTCTTGGAAACACCATATATTTT. Its protein product is CASSNQGALGNTIYF.

V usage is TRBV5-8 and J usage is TRBJ2-4; 7 positions match TRBD1. Unmatched junction bases numbered 12, after V lost 4 bases and J lost 8 bases. Germline V gene data show CDR1 as SGHTS and CDR2 as YDEGEE. The CDR3 spans 15 residues. DNA for the CDR3: TGTGCCAGCAGCCCGAAGACAGGGCCCCAGTACATTCAGTACTTC. Amino acids: CASSPKTGPQYIQYF. The full variable domain, its missing parts supplied by reference TRBV5-8 and TRBJ2-4, is EAGVTQSPTHLIKTRGQQATLRCSPISGHTSVYWYQQALGLGLQFLLWYDEGEERNRGNFPPRFSGRQFPNYSSELNVNALELEDSALYLCASSPKTGPQYIQYFGAGTRLSVL.

The V and J genes are TRBV12-5 and TRBJ2-3; 11 bases align to TRBD2. The CDR3 length is 22 residues. Germline loops: CDR1 LGHNT, CDR2 FRNRAP. Unmatched junction bases numbered 18, after V lost 1 base and J lost 0 bases. CDR3 DNA: TGTGCTAGTGGTTTGGCCGCCGGGACTAGCGGAAGATACCCATACAGCACAGATACGCAGTATTTT. As protein: CASGLAAGTSGRYPYSTDTQYF.

The chain joins TRBV24-1 to TRBJ1-5; D may be TRBD1 (6 bases). Germline V CDR1 and CDR2: KGHDR, SFDVKD. V was clipped by 4 bases and J by 0 bases, with 9 bases between them. This CDR3 is 15 amino acids long. CDR3 in amino acids: CATSDGQISNQPQHF. CDR3 nucleotide sequence: TGTGCCACCAGTGACGGACAGATTAGCAATCAGCCCCAGCATTTT.

CDR3 region: CASRRTVSYNEQFF. CDR3 bases: TGTGCCAGCCGCCGAACAGTCTCCTACAATGAGCAGTTCTTC. The chain combines TRBV27 with TRBJ2-1, with D hard to call. The CDR3 consists of 14 residues. V was shortened by 8 bases and J by 0 bases, with 11 bases between the two germline ends. Germline CDR1 MNHEY, CDR2 SMNVEV (reference sequence).

V and J are TRBV11-3 and TRBJ2-3; 14 bases fit TRBD2. With 4 bases clipped from V and 0 bases from J, the junction kept 6 bases outside the gene matches. The CDR3 extends over 18 amino acids. Germline V gene sequence: CDR1 SGHNT, CDR2 YENEEA. The CDR3 here is CASSSGLAGGASTDTQYF. DNA of the CDR3: TGTGCCAGCAGCTCAGGACTAGCGGGAGGTGCGAGCACAGATACGCAGTATTTT.

The chain joins TRBV7-3 to TRBJ2-2; 8 positions match TRBD2. The CDR3 length is 16 residues. From germline, CDR1 is SGHTA and CDR2 FQGTGA. The J segment lost 3 bases and the V segment lost 0 bases, leaving 3 bases of the junction unmatched. CDR3 nucleotides: TGTGCCAGCAGCTTAACGGGACTAGATTACACCGGGGAGCTGTTTTTT. The encoded protein is CASSLTGLDYTGELFF.

The rearrangement joins TRBV7-2 to TRBJ1-5; D possibly corresponds to TRBD1 (5 bases). This CDR3 is built from 16 residues. The V end was cut by 1 base, the J end by 1 base, with 11 bases between. Germline CDR1 is SGHTA and CDR2 is FQGNSA. The CDR3, as DNA: TGTGCCAGCAGCTTAGTGGTCAGGACAAGCAATCAGCCCCAGCATTTT. Translated: CASSLVVRTSNQPQHF.

CDR3 DNA sequence: TGTGCCAGCAGCGGGGGGACAGGCACGGCCCAGCATTTT. This codes for CASSGGTGTAQHF. The rearrangement uses TRBV5-6 and TRBJ1-5; 8 bases are shared with TRBD1. J lost 11 bases, V lost 4 bases, and 8 bases had no gene match. CDR3 length equals 13 residues. Germline CDR1 is SGHDT and CDR2 is YYEEEE.

V usage is TRBV11-2 and J usage is TRBJ2-3; D may be TRBD2 (7 bases). The CDR3 spans 17 residues. V lost 1 base to trimming and J lost 6 bases, with 20 bases between them. CDR1 is SGHAT and CDR2 is FQNNGV in the germline V gene. CDR3 nucleotide sequence: TGTGCCAGCAGCTTAGTTGGGGGCAGCGGGAAAGCCGATACGCAGTATTTT. Protein: CASSLVGGSGKADTQYF. The full variable domain, with the rest looked up from reference TRBV11-2 and TRBJ2-3, is EAGVAQSPRYKIIEKRQSVAFWCNPISGHATLYWYQQILGQGPKLLIQFQNNGVVDDSQLPKDRFSAERLKGVDSTLKIQPAKLEDSAVYLCASSLVGGSGKADTQYFGPGTRLTVL.

The genes are TRBV27 and TRBJ2-5; the D gene is possibly TRBD2 (5 bases). This CDR3 is 13 amino acids long. Looked up from germline, CDR1 is MNHEY and CDR2 is SMNVEV (reference sequence). V lost 3 bases and J 4 bases, leaving 9 bases between the germline ends. CDR3 in amino acids: CASSFWAGETQYF. CDR3 DNA sequence: TGTGCCAGCAGTTTTTGGGCGGGAGAGACCCAGTACTTC.

The rearrangement joins TRBV5-6 to TRBJ2-1; D is uncertain. V was shortened by 1 base and J by 14 bases, with 13 bases between the two germline ends. There are 12 residues in the CDR3. The germline V gene encodes CDR1 SGHDT and CDR2 YYEEEE. The CDR3 nucleotides read TGTGCCAGCAGCTTGTTGTTCCAGGTGGAGTTCTTC. Protein: CASSLLFQVEFF.